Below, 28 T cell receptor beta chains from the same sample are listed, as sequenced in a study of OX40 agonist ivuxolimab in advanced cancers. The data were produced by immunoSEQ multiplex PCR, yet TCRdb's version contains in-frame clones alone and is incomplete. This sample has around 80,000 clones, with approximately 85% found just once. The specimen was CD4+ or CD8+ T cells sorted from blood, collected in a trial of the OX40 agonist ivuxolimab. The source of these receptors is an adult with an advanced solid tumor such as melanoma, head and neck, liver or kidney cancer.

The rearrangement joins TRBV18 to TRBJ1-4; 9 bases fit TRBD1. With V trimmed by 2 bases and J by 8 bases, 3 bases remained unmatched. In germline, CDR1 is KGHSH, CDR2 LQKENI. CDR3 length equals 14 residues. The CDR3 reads CASSPIGQGEKLFF. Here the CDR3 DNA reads TGTGCCAGCTCACCAATAGGACAGGGGGAAAAACTGTTTTTT.

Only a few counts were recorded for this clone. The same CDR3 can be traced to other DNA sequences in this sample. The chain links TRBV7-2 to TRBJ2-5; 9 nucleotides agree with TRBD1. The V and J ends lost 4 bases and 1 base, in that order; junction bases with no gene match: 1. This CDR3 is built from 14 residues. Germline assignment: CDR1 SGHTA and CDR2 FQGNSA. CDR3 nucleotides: TGTGCCAGCAGCTCGGGACAGGGCCAAGAGACCCAGTACTTC. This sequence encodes CASSSGQGQETQYF.

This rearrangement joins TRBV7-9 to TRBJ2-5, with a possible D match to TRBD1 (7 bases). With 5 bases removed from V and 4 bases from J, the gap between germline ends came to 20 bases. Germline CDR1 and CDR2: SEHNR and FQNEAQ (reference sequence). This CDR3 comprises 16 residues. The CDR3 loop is CASSQGVRGDGETQYF. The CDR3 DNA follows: TGTGCCAGCAGCCAGGGGGTAAGGGGGGACGGAGAGACCCAGTACTTC.

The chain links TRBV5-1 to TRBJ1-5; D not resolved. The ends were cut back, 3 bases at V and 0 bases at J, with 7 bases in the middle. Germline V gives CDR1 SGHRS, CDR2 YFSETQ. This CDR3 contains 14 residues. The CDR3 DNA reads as TGCGCCAGCAGCTCGGGCTCTAGCAATCAGCCCCAGCATTTT. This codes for CASSSGSSNQPQHF.

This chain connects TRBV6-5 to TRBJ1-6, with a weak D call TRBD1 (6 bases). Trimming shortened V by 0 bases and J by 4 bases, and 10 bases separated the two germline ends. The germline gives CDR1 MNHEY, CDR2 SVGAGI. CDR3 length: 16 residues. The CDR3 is CASSYSNRVYNSPLHF. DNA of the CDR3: TGTGCCAGCAGTTACTCGAACAGGGTTTATAATTCACCCCTCCACTTT.

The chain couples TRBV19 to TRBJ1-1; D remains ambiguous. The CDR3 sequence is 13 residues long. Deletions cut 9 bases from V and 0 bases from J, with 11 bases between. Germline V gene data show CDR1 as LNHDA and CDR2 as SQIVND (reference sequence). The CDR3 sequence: CASLQQVNTEAFF. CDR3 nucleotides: TGTGCCAGCCTGCAGCAGGTGAACACTGAAGCTTTCTTT.

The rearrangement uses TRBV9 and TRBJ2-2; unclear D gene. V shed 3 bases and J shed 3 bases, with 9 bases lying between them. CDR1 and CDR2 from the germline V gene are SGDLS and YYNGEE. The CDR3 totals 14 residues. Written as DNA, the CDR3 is TGTGCCAGCAGCGGACGTAGGGACACCGGGGAGCTGTTTTTT. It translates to CASSGRRDTGELFF. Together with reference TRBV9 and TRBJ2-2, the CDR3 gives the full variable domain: DSGVTQTPKHLITATGQRVTLRCSPRSGDLSVYWYQQSLDQGLQFLIQYYNGEERAKGNILERFSAQQFPDLHSELNLSSLELGDSALYFCASSGRRDTGELFFGEGSRLTVL.

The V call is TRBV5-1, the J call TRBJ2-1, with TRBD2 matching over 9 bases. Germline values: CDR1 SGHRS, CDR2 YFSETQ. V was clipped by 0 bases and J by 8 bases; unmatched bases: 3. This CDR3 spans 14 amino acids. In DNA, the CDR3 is TGCGCCAGCAGCTTGGCCCTAGCGGGGCATGAGCAGTTCTTC. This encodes CASSLALAGHEQFF.

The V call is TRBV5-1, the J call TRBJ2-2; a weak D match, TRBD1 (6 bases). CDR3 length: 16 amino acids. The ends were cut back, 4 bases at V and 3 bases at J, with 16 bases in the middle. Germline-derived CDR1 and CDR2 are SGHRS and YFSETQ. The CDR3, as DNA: TGCGCCAGCAGCCAAATGACAGGTGGTGACACCGGGGAGCTGTTTTTT. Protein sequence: CASSQMTGGDTGELFF.

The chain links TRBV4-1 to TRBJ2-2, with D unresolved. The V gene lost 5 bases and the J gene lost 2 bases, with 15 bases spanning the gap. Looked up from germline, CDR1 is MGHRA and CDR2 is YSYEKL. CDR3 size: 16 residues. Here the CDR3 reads CASSSPKGINTGELFF. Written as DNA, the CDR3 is TGCGCCAGCAGCTCCCCCAAAGGGATTAACACCGGGGAGCTGTTTTTT.

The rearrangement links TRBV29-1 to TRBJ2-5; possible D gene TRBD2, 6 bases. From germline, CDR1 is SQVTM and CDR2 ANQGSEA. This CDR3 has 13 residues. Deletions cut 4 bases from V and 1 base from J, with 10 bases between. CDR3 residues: CSVVGGVQETQYF. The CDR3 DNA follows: TGCAGCGTTGTAGGCGGGGTCCAAGAGACCCAGTACTTC.

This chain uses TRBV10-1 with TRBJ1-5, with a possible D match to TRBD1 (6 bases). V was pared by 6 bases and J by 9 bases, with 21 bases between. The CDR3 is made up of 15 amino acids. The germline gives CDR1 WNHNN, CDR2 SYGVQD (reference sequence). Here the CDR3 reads CASRPSSGDSSPQHF. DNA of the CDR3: TGCGCCAGCAGGCCCTCCTCAGGGGACTCTTCGCCCCAGCATTTT.

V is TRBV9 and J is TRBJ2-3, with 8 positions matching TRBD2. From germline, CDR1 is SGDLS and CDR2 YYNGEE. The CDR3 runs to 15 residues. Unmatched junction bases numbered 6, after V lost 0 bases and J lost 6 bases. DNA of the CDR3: TGTGCCAGCAGCGTAGACGGGGGGGCATCCGATACGCAGTATTTT. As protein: CASSVDGGASDTQYF.

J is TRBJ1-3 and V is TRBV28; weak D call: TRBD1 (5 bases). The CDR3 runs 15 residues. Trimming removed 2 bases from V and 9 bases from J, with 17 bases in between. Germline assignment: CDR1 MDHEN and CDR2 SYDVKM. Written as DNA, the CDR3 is TGTGCCAGCAGTTTAGGTGGGGCAGGATCAAGCACCATATATTTT. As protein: CASSLGGAGSSTIYF.

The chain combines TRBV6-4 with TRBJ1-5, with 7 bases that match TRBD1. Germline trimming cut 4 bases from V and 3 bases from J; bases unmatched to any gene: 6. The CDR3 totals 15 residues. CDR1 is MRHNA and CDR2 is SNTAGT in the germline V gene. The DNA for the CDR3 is TGTGCCAGCAGTGTTGAAGGGGGCAACAATCAGCCCCAGCATTTT. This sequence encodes CASSVEGGNNQPQHF.

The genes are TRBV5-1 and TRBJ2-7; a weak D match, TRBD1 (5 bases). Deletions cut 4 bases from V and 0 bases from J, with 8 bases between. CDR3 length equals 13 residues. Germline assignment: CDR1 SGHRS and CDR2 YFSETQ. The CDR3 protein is CASSRGTSYEQYF. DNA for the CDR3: TGCGCCAGCAGCAGGGGAACCTCCTACGAGCAGTACTTC. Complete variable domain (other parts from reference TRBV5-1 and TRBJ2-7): KAGVTQTPRYLIKTRGQQVTLSCSPISGHRSVSWYQQTPGQGLQFLFEYFSETQRNKGNFPGRFSGRQFSNSRSEMNVSTLELGDSALYLCASSRGTSYEQYFGPGTRLTVT.

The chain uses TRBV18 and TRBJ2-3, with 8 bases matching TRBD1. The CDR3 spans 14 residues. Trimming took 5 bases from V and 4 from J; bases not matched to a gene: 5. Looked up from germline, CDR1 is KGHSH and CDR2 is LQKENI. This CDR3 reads CASSGGQASDTQYF. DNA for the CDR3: TGTGCCAGCTCAGGGGGACAGGCTTCAGATACGCAGTATTTT.

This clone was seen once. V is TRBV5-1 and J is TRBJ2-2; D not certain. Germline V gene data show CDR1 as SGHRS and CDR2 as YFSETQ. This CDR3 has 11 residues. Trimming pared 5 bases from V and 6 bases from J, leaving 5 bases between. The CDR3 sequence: CASRIAGELFF. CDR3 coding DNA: TGCGCCAGCAGAATCGCCGGGGAGCTGTTTTTT.

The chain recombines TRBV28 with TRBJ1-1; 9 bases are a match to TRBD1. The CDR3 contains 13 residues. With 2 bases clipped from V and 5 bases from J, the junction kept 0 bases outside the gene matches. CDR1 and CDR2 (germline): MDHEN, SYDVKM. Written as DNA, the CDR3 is TGTGCCAGCAGTTTAGGACAGGGGACTGAAGCTTTCTTT. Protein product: CASSLGQGTEAFF.

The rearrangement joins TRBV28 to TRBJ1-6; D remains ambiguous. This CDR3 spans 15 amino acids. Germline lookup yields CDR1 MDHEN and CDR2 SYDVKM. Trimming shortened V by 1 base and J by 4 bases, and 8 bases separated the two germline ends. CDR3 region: CASSLSGGYNSPLHF. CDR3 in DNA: TGTGCCAGCAGTTTATCAGGAGGTTATAATTCACCCCTCCACTTT.

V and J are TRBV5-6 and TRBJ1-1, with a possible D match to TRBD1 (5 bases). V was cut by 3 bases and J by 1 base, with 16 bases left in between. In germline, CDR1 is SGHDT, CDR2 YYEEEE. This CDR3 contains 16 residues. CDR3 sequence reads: CASSWGQGRPNTEAFF. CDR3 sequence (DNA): TGTGCCAGCAGCTGGGGCCAGGGACGACCGAACACTGAAGCTTTCTTT.

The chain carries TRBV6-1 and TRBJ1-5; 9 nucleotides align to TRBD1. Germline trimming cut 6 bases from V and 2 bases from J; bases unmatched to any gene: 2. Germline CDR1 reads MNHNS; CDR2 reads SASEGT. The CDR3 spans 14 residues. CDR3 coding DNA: TGTGCCAGCAGACGGACAGGGGGCAATCAGCCCCAGCATTTT. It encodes CASRRTGGNQPQHF.

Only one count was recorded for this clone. The CDR3, as DNA: TGTGCCAGCAGCATCGACAGGGAAAGCCATGAAAAACTGTTTTTT. Amino acids: CASSIDRESHEKLFF. This rearrangement joins TRBV5-4 to TRBJ1-4; 7 positions match TRBD1. V lost 4 bases to trimming and J lost 6 bases; unmatched junction nucleotides: 9. The CDR3 has 15 amino acids. Germline lookup yields CDR1 SGHNT and CDR2 YYREEE (reference sequence).

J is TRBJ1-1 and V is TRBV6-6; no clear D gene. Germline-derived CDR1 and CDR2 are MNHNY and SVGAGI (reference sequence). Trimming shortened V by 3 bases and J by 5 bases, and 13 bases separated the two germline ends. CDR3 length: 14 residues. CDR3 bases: TGTGCCAGCAGTTATTCGCGGCTGAGGACTGAAGCTTTCTTT. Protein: CASSYSRLRTEAFF.

The CDR3 region is CASSLRYEQFF. CDR3 sequence (DNA): TGTGCCAGCAGCTTAAGGTATGAGCAGTTCTTC. The chain recombines TRBV13 with TRBJ2-1; D is uncertain. V lost 2 bases, J lost 8 bases, and 4 bases lay in between. CDR3 size: 11 residues. Germline V gives CDR1 PRHDT, CDR2 FYEKMQ (reference sequence).

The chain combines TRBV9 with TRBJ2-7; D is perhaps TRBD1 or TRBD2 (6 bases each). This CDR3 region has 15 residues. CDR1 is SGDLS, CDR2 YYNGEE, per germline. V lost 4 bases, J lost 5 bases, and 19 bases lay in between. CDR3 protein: CASSLRGGPENEQYF. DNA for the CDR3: TGTGCCAGCAGCCTCCGTGGGGGGCCTGAGAACGAGCAGTACTTC.

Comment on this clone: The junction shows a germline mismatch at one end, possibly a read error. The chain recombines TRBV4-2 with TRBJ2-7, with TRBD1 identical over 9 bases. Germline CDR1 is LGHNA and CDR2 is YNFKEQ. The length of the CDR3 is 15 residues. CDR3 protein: CASSQEVGQGPTPLF. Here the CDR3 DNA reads TGTGCCAGCAGCCAAGAAGTGGGACAGGGACCGACCCCCCTCTTC.

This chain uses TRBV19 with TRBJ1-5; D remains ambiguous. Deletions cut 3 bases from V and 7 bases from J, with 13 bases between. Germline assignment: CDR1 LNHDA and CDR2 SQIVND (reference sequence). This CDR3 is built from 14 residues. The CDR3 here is CASSIGSSPQPQHF. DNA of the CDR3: TGTGCCAGTAGTATCGGTAGTAGTCCACAGCCCCAGCATTTT.